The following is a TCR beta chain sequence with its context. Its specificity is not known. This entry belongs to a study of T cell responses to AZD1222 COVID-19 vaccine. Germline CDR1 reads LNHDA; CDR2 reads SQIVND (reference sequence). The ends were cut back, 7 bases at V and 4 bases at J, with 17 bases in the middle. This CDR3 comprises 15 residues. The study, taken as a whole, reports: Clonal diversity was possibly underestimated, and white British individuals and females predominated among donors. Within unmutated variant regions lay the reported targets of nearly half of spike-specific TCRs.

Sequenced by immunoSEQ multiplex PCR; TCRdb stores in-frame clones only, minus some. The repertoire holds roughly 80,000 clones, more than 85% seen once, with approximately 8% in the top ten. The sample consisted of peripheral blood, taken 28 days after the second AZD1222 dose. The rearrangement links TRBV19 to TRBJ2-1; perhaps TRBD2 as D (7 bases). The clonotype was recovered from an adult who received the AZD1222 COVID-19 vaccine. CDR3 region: CASTKGGFTYNEQFF. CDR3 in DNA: TGTGCCAGTACCAAGGGGGGGTTTACGTACAATGAGCAGTTCTTC.